These 30 T cell receptor beta chains were all obtained from the same sample, sequenced in a study of T cell responses to AZD1222 COVID-19 vaccine. Using immunoSEQ multiplex PCR, the repertoire was profiled, and TCRdb retains in-frame clones only, with some absent. The sample includes 190,000 or so clones, approximately 91% of them seen just once. The material was peripheral blood, obtained 28 days after the second AZD1222 dose. Receptors were obtained from an adult who received the AZD1222 COVID-19 vaccine.

The rearrangement joins TRBV2 to TRBJ1-5, with 8 bases identical to TRBD1. Germline V gene sequence: CDR1 SNHLY, CDR2 FYNNEI. This CDR3 spans 14 amino acids. The V and J ends lost 6 bases and 6 bases, in that order; junction bases with no gene match: 7. This chain's CDR3 is CASSRQGAGQPQHF. Written as DNA, the CDR3 is TGTGCCAGCAGCAGGCAGGGGGCGGGTCAGCCCCAGCATTTT.

The chain combines TRBV3-1 (or the pseudogene TRBV3-2) with TRBJ1-3; D call uncertain. V dropped 0 bases and J dropped 4 bases, with 4 bases sitting between them. Germline V gene data show CDR1 as LGHDT and CDR2 as YNNKEL (reference sequence). This CDR3 region has 13 residues. The CDR3 loop is CASSQDWGNTIYF. DNA for the CDR3: TGTGCCAGCAGCCAAGATTGGGGAAACACCATATATTTT.

Only one count was recorded for this clone. The gene calls are TRBV6-4 and TRBJ2-7; 7 bases map to TRBD1. The germline V gene encodes CDR1 MRHNA and CDR2 SNTAGT. The CDR3 is made up of 19 amino acids. The V and J ends lost 0 bases and 6 bases, in that order; junction bases with no gene match: 20. CDR3 nucleotides: TGTGCCAGCAGTGACTCGAATCACGGGTGGGACAGCCCGTCCGGCGAGCAGTACTTC. Protein: CASSDSNHGWDSPSGEQYF.

V gene TRBV15 combines with J gene TRBJ2-2; TRBD2 aligns across 8 bases. The CDR3 runs 14 residues. With V trimmed by 2 bases and J by 6 bases, 2 bases remained unmatched. The germline V gene has CDR1 LNHNV and CDR2 YYDKDF (reference sequence). The CDR3 reads CATSRRRGAGELFF. The CDR3 coding sequence is TGTGCCACCAGCAGAAGGCGGGGGGCCGGGGAGCTGTTTTTT.

This chain links TRBV9 with TRBJ2-1, with TRBD2 matching 14 bases. The trim removed 4 bases at V and 6 bases at J, leaving 6 bases unmatched. Germline loops: CDR1 SGDLS, CDR2 YYNGEE. The CDR3 is 16 amino acids. Here the CDR3 DNA reads TGTGCCAGCAGCCTACGACTAGCGGGAGGGCCCAATGAGCAGTTCTTC. Translating it yields CASSLRLAGGPNEQFF.

The chain links TRBV28 to TRBJ2-7; 9 nucleotides match TRBD1. V gave up 6 bases and J gave up 4 bases; unmatched junction bases: 10. The CDR3 is 15 residues long. CDR1 is MDHEN, CDR2 SYDVKM, per germline. The CDR3 sequence is CASRLTGQGRYEQYF. For the CDR3, the DNA is TGTGCCAGCAGGCTAACTGGACAGGGGCGATACGAGCAGTACTTC.

V is TRBV12-5 and J is TRBJ2-1, with D possibly being TRBD2 (5 bases). CDR1 and CDR2 from the germline V gene are LGHNT and FRNRAP. The V and J ends lost 4 bases and 14 bases respectively, with 18 bases between them. The CDR3 runs to 13 residues. The CDR3 here is CASGSSGRSAEFF. The CDR3 nucleotides are TGTGCTAGTGGTTCCTCGGGGAGATCGGCGGAGTTCTTC.

The chain joins TRBV11-2 to TRBJ2-7; 7 nucleotides line up with TRBD1. The CDR3 runs to 13 residues. Germline V gene lookup returns CDR1 SGHAT and CDR2 FQNNGV. V shed 2 bases, J shed 6 bases, and the junction held 4 bases outside the gene matches. The CDR3 spells CASSLSAGGEQYF. Written as DNA, the CDR3 is TGTGCCAGCAGCTTATCTGCAGGGGGCGAGCAGTACTTC. Using reference TRBV11-2 and TRBJ2-7 for the parts outside the CDR3, the full variable domain is EAGVAQSPRYKIIEKRQSVAFWCNPISGHATLYWYQQILGQGPKLLIQFQNNGVVDDSQLPKDRFSAERLKGVDSTLKIQPAKLEDSAVYLCASSLSAGGEQYFGPGTRLTVT.

This chain connects TRBV5-8 to TRBJ2-7; 8 nucleotides line up with TRBD2. V trimming: 0 bases; J trimming: 5 bases; junction bases outside the gene matches: 7. CDR3 length equals 15 residues. The germline CDR1 and CDR2 sequences are SGHTS and YDEGEE. CDR3 in DNA: TGTGCCAGCAGCTTGGGGGTCGGGACTAGTAACGAGCAGTACTTC. It codes for CASSLGVGTSNEQYF.

This clone was counted a single time. The gene calls are TRBV3-1 (or the pseudogene TRBV3-2) and TRBJ2-1; 9 nucleotides align to TRBD1. The germline gives CDR1 LGHDT, CDR2 YNNKEL (reference sequence). This CDR3 is 14 amino acids long. The V and J ends lost 3 bases and 7 bases, in that order; junction bases with no gene match: 4. Written as DNA, the CDR3 is TGTGCCAGCAGCCAGAGGACAGGGGAAAATGAGCAGTTCTTC. Translated: CASSQRTGENEQFF.

The genes are TRBV11-3 and TRBJ2-2, with TRBD2 identical over 7 bases. In germline, CDR1 is SGHNT, CDR2 YENEEA. V lost 5 bases and J lost 7; bases outside the gene matches: 7. The CDR3 sequence is 14 residues long. The CDR3 DNA reads as TGTGCCAGCAGCCCCGGCGGGAGTGTCGGGGAGCTGTTTTTT. Protein product: CASSPGGSVGELFF.

The chain employs TRBV5-8 and TRBJ1-2; 7 bases match TRBD1. The length of the CDR3 is 15 residues. Per germline, CDR1 SGHTS and CDR2 YDEGEE. V gave up 4 bases and J gave up 5 bases; unmatched junction bases: 11. The CDR3 reads CASSPGDGQVYGYTF. CDR3 in DNA: TGTGCCAGCAGCCCCGGGGATGGACAGGTTTATGGCTACACCTTC. The full variable domain, rest sourced from reference TRBV5-8 and TRBJ1-2, is EAGVTQSPTHLIKTRGQQATLRCSPISGHTSVYWYQQALGLGLQFLLWYDEGEERNRGNFPPRFSGRQFPNYSSELNVNALELEDSALYLCASSPGDGQVYGYTFGSGTRLTVV.

The V call is TRBV5-4, the J call TRBJ1-6, with D tentatively TRBD1 (5 bases). V lost 4 bases and J 5 bases, leaving 16 bases between the germline ends. The CDR3 contains 16 residues. Germline CDR1 SGHNT, CDR2 YYREEE (reference sequence). The CDR3 DNA is TGTGCCAGCAGCCTAACTCAGGGAATGCATAATTCACCCCTCCACTTT. Translated, it gives CASSLTQGMHNSPLHF.

The rearrangement uses TRBV6-1 and TRBJ1-1; TRBD1 matches 9 bases. CDR3 length equals 13 residues. Germline assignment: CDR1 MNHNS and CDR2 SASEGT. With 4 bases clipped from V and 9 bases from J, the junction kept 6 bases outside the gene matches. The CDR3 protein is CASSGGQGMQAFF. CDR3 in DNA: TGTGCCAGCAGTGGAGGACAGGGGATGCAAGCTTTCTTT.

This chain joins TRBV7-2 and TRBJ2-5; D assignment may be TRBD1 or TRBD2 (5 bases each). Germline V gene lookup returns CDR1 SGHTA and CDR2 FQGNSA. This CDR3 region has 14 residues. V lost 1 base and J 7 bases, leaving 13 bases between the germline ends. This CDR3 reads CASSLVRGTGTQYF. As DNA, the CDR3 is TGTGCCAGCAGCTTAGTACGAGGGACGGGGACCCAGTACTTC.

The rearrangement uses TRBV5-5 and TRBJ2-7, with 11 positions matching TRBD2. Germline V gives CDR1 SGHKS, CDR2 YYEKEE (reference sequence). V lost 0 bases and J lost 3; bases outside the gene matches: 8. The CDR3 has 17 residues. DNA for the CDR3: TGTGCCAGCAGCTTGGCCCCACTAGCGGGAGCTAGCTACGAGCAGTACTTC. It yields the protein CASSLAPLAGASYEQYF.

This clone was seen a single time. CDR3 DNA: TGTGCCAGCAGTTTAGCTCTAGGGGGAGGTTACGGCTACACCTTC. Amino acids: CASSLALGGGYGYTF. The chain uses TRBV27 and TRBJ1-2; possibly TRBD1 for D (6 bases). This CDR3 contains 15 residues. The V and J ends lost 2 bases and 8 bases respectively, with 18 bases between them. CDR1 and CDR2 (germline): MNHEY, SMNVEV (reference sequence).

This chain connects TRBV7-9 to TRBJ1-6; TRBD1 aligns across 10 bases. Germline loops: CDR1 SEHNR, CDR2 FQNEAQ (reference sequence). The CDR3 covers 17 residues. J lost 3 bases, V lost 5 bases, and 7 bases had no gene match. The CDR3 spells CASSGRDRGIYNSPLHF. In nucleotides, the CDR3 is TGTGCCAGCAGCGGCCGGGACAGGGGAATCTATAATTCACCCCTCCACTTT.

The chain is built from TRBV7-8 and TRBJ2-5, with 7 bases matching TRBD2. Germline-derived CDR1 and CDR2 are SGHVS and FQNEAQ. V was pared by 5 bases and J by 4 bases, with 22 bases of the junction left unmatched. This CDR3 is 19 amino acids long. The DNA for the CDR3 is TGTGCCAGCAGCGCAACACTTAAGGGGTCTGGCGGGAGAGGAGAGACCCAGTACTTC. Protein sequence: CASSATLKGSGGRGETQYF. Filled out from reference TRBV7-8 and TRBJ2-5, the complete variable domain reads GAGVSQSPRYKVAKRGQDVALRCDPISGHVSLFWYQQALGQGPEFLTYFQNEAQLDKSGLPSDRFFAERPEGSVSTLKIQRTQQEDSAVYLCASSATLKGSGGRGETQYFGPGTRLLVL.

The chain employs TRBV7-9 and TRBJ2-3; 10 bases align to TRBD2. The CDR3 spans 18 residues. After removal of 5 bases from V and 0 bases from J, the junction contained 11 bases not matched to a gene. The V gene's germline CDR1 is SEHNR and CDR2 FQNEAQ (reference sequence). This CDR3 is CASSLATLAGVSTDTQYF. CDR3 bases: TGTGCCAGCAGCCTGGCGACGCTAGCGGGAGTAAGCACAGATACGCAGTATTTT.

The chain joins TRBV11-3 to TRBJ2-1; 9 bases map to TRBD2. The V and J ends lost 5 bases and 7 bases, in that order; junction bases with no gene match: 9. This CDR3 spans 15 amino acids. CDR1 and CDR2 (germline): SGHNT, YENEEA. The CDR3, as DNA: TGTGCCAGCAGCGTCGGCGGGAGGGCCTTGAATGAGCAGTTCTTC. Its translation: CASSVGGRALNEQFF.

This clone was seen just once. The chain recombines TRBV7-3 with TRBJ2-7; D gene uncertain. The CDR3 loop spans 14 amino acids. From germline, CDR1 is SGHTA and CDR2 FQGTGA. Trimming cost V 5 bases and J 2 bases, with 13 bases left between them. CDR3 DNA: TGTGCCAGCAGCGCCTACCTCCGACCCTACGAGCAGTACTTC. Its translation is CASSAYLRPYEQYF.

The CDR3 nucleotides are TGTGCCAGCAGTGAATCACGAAACACCATATATTTT. Its protein is CASSESRNTIYF. V and J are TRBV2 and TRBJ1-3; no definite D call. The V gene lost 2 bases and the J gene lost 5 bases, with 4 bases spanning the gap. This CDR3 contains 12 residues. CDR1 SNHLY and CDR2 FYNNEI come from the germline V gene.

The rearrangement links TRBV30 to TRBJ2-3; the D gene is possibly TRBD2 (5 bases). V lost 3 bases, J lost 4 bases, and 17 bases lay in between. CDR1 is GTSNPN, CDR2 SVGIG, per germline (reference sequence). This CDR3 is 15 amino acids long. The CDR3 bases are TGTGCCTGGAGCGCCGTTCGAAAGGGAGCAGATACGCAGTATTTT. This translates into CAWSAVRKGADTQYF.

The genes are TRBV10-1 and TRBJ2-7; perhaps D is TRBD1 or TRBD2 (6 bases each). This CDR3 has 12 residues. In germline, CDR1 is WNHNN, CDR2 SYGVQD (reference sequence). V was shortened by 2 bases and J by 7 bases, with 9 bases between the two germline ends. In nucleotides, the CDR3 is TGCGCCAGCAGTGAGATAGGGGGGGAGCAGTACTTC. Protein product: CASSEIGGEQYF.

Note on this clone: This sample includes further DNA sequences coding for the same CDR3. The chain recombines TRBV6-2 or TRBV6-3 with TRBJ1-1; D call uncertain. Germline loops: CDR1 MNHEY, CDR2 SVGEGT. The V end lost 2 bases, the J end lost 1 base, and 2 bases lay between the germline ends. The CDR3 has 12 amino acids. DNA of the CDR3: TGTGCCAGCAGTTACGCGAACACTGAAGCTTTCTTT. The encoded protein is CASSYANTEAFF.

The chain recombines TRBV5-7 with TRBJ2-5; D remains unclear. TRBV5-7 is identified as an open reading frame with a role that is uncertain. CDR3 size: 14 residues. V gave up 9 bases and J gave up 1 base, with 16 bases separating them. CDR3 in amino acids: CANPPEVLQETQYF. The CDR3 DNA sequence: TGTGCCAACCCTCCCGAGGTACTCCAAGAGACCCAGTACTTC.

This CDR3 reads CASSTGWANYGYTF. Here the CDR3 DNA reads TGTGCCAGCAGTACAGGGTGGGCTAACTATGGCTACACCTTC. V gene TRBV9 combines with J gene TRBJ1-2; tentative D call: TRBD1 (6 bases). The CDR3 totals 14 residues. The germline V and J ends were trimmed by 5 bases and 0 bases, with 11 bases remaining between them. Germline V lookup: CDR1 SGDLS, CDR2 YYNGEE.

This chain joins TRBV11-2 and TRBJ2-3; no reliable D call. From germline, CDR1 is SGHAT and CDR2 FQNNGV. CDR3 length: 14 amino acids. V lost 1 base and J 6 bases, leaving 11 bases between the germline ends. This CDR3 reads CASSLGLEADTQYF. The CDR3 coding sequence is TGTGCCAGCAGCTTAGGGCTAGAAGCGGATACGCAGTATTTT.

The chain carries TRBV6-6 and TRBJ2-1; 8 bases match TRBD2. This CDR3 has 17 residues. Germline V gene sequence: CDR1 MNHNY, CDR2 SVGAGI (reference sequence). V lost 5 bases to trimming and J lost 1 base; unmatched junction nucleotides: 10. The CDR3 spells CASSQIPGLESYNEQFF. CDR3 DNA sequence: TGTGCCAGCAGTCAGATACCGGGACTAGAGTCCTACAATGAGCAGTTCTTC.